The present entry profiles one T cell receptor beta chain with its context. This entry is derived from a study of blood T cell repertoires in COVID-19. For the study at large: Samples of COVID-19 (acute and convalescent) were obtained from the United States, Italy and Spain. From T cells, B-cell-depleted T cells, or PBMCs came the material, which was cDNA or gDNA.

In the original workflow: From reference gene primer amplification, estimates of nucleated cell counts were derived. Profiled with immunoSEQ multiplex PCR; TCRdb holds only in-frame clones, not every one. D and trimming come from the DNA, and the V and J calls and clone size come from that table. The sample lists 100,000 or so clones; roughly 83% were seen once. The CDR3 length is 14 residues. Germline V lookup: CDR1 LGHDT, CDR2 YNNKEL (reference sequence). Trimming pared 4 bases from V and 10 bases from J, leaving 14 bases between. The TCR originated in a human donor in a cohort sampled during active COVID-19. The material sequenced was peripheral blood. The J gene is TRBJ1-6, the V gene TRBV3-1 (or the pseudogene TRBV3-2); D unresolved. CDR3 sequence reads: CASSPIPGRSPLHF. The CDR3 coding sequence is TGTGCCAGCAGCCCAATCCCAGGAAGGTCACCCCTCCACTTT.